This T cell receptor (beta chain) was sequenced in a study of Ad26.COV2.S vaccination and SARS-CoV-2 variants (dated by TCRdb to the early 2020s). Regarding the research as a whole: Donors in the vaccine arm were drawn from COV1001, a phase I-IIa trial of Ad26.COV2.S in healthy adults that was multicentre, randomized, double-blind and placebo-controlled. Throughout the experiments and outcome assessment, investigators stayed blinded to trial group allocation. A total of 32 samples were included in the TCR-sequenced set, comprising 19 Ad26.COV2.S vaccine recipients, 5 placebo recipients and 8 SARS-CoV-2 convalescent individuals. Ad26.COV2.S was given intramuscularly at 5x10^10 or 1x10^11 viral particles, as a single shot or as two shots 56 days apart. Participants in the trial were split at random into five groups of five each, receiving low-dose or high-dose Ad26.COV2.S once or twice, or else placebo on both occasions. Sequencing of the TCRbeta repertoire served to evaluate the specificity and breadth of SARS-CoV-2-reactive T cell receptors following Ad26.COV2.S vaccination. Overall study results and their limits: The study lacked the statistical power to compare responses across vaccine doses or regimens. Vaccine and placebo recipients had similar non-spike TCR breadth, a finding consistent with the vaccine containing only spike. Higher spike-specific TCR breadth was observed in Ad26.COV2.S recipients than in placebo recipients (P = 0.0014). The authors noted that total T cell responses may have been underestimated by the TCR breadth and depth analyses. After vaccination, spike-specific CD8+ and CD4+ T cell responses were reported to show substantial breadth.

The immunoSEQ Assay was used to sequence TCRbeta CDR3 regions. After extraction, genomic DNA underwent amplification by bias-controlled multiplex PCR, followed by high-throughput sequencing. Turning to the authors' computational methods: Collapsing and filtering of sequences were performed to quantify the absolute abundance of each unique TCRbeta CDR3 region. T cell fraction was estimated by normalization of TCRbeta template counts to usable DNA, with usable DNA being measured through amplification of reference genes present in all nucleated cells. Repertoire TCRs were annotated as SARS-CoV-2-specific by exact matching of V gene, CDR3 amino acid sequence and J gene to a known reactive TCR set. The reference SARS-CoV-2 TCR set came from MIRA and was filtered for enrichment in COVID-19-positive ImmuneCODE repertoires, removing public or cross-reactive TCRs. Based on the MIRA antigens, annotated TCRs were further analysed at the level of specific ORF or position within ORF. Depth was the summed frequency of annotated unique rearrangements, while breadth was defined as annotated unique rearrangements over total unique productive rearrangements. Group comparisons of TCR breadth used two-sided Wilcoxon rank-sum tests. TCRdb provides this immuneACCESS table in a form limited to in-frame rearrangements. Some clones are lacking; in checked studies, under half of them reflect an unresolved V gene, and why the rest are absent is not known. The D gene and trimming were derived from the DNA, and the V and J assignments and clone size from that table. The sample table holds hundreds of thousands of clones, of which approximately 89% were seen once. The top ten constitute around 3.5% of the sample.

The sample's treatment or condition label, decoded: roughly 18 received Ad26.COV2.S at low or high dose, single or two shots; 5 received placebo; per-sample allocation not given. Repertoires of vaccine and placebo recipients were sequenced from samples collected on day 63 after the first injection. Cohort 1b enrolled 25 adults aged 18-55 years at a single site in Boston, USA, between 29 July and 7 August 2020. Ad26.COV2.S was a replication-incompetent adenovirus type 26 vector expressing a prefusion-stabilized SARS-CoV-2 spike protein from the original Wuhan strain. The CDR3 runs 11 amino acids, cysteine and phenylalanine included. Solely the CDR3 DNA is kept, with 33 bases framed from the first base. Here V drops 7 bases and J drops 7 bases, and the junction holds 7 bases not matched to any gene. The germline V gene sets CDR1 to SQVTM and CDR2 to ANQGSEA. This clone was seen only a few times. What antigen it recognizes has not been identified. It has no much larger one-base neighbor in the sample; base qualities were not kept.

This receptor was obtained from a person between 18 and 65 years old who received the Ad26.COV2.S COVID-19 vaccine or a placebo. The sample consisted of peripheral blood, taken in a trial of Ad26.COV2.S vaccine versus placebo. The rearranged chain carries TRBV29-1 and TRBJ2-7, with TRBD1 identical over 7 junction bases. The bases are TGCAGCGCCAGACAGGGTATTGAGCAGTACTTC. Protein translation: CSARQGIEQYF.